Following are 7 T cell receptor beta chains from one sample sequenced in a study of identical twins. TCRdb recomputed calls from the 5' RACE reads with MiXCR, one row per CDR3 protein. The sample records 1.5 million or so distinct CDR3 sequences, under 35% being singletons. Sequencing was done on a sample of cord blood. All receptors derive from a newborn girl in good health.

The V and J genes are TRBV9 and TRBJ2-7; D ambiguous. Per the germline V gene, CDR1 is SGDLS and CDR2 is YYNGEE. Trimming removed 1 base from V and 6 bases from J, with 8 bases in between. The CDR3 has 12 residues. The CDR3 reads CASSVLCGEQYF. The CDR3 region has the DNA TGTGCCAGCAGCGTATTGTGTGGCGAGCAGTACTTC.

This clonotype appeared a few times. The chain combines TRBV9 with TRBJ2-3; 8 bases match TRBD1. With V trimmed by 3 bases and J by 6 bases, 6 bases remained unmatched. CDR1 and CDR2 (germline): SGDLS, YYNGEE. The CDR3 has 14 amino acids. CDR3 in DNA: TGTGCCAGCAGCGCCCAGAGACAGGGGGATACGCAGTATTTT. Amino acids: CASSAQRQGDTQYF.

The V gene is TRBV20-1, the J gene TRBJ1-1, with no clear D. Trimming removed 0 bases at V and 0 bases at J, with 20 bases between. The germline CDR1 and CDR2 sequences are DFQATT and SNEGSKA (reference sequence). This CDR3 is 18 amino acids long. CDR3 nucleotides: TGCAGTGCTAGAGATAGCCGACTCGGAAGCCGGCTGAACACTGAAGCTTTCTTT. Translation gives CSARDSRLGSRLNTEAFF.

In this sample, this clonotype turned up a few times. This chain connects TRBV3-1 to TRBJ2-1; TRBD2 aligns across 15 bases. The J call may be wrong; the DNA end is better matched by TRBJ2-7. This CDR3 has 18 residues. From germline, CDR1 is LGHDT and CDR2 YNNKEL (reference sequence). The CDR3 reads CASSPTGLAGGPYNEQYF. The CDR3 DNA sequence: TGTGCCAGCAGCCCCACGGGACTAGCGGGAGGACCCTACAATGAGCAGTACTTC.

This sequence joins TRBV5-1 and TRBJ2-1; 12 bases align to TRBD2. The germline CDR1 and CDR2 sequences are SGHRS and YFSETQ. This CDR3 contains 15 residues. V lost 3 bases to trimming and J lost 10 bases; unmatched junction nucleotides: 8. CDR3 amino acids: CASSWNGLAGIEQFF. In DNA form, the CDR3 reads TGCGCCAGCAGCTGGAATGGACTAGCGGGAATCGAGCAGTTCTTC.

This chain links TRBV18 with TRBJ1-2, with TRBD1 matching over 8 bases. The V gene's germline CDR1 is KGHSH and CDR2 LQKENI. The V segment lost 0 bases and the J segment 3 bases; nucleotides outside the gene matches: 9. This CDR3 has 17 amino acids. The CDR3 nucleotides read TGTGCCAGCTCACCACCGCGGTTGCAGGGGGCTTACTATGGCTACACCTTC. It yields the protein CASSPPRLQGAYYGYTF.

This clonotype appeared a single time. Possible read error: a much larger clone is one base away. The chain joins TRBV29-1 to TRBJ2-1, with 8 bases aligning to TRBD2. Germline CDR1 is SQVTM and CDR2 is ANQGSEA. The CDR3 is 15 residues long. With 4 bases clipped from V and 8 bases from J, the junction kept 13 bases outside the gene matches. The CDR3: CSVGGPAGADYEQFF. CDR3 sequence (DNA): TGCAGCGTTGGGGGACCAGCGGGAGCCGACTATGAGCAGTTCTTC.